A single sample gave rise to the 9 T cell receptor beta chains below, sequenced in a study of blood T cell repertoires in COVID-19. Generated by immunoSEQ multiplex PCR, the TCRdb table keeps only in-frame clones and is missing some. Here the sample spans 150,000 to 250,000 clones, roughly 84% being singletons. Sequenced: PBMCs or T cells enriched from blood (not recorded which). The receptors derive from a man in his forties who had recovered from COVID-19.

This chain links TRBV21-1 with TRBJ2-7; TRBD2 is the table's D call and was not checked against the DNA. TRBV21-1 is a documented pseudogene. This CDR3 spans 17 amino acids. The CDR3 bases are TGTGCCAGCAGCAAAAGTGGGCCTAGCGGGGGGTCCTACGAGCAGTACTTC. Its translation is CASSKSGPSGGSYEQYF.

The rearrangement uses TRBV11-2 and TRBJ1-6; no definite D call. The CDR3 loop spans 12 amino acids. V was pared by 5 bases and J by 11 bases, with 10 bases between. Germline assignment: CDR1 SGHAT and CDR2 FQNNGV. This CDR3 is CASSHEVPPLHF. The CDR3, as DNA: TGTGCCAGCAGCCACGAGGTCCCACCCCTCCACTTT.

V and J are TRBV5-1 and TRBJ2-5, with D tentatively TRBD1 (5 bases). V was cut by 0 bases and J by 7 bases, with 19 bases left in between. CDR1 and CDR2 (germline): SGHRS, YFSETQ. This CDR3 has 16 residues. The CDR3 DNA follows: TGCGCCAGCAGCTTGGATCTTAGGGGCCCGGGCGGGACCCAGTACTTC. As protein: CASSLDLRGPGGTQYF.

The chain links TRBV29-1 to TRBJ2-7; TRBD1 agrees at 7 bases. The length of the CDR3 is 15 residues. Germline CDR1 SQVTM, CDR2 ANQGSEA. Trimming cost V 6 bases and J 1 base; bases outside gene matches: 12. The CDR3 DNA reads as TGCAGCGTCCTTAACCCGGGACAGAAATCCTACGAGCAGTACTTC. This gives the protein CSVLNPGQKSYEQYF.

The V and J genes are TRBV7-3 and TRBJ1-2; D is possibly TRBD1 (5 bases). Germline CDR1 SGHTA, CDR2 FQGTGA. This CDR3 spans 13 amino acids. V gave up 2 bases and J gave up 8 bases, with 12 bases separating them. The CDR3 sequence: CASSLGRDGGYTF. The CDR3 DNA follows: TGTGCCAGCAGCTTAGGCAGGGATGGCGGCTACACCTTC.

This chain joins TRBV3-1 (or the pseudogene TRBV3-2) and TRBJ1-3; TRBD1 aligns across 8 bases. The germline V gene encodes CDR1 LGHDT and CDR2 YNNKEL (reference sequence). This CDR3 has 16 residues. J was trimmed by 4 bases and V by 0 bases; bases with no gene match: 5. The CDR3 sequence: CASSQDEGQAGNTIYF. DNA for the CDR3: TGTGCCAGCAGCCAAGATGAGGGACAGGCGGGAAACACCATATATTTT.

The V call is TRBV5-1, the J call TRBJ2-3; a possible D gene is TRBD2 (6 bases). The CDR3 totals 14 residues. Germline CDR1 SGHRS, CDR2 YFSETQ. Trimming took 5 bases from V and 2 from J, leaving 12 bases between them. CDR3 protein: CASRIRDFTDTQYF. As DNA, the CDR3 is TGCGCCAGCAGGATACGGGACTTCACAGATACGCAGTATTTT.

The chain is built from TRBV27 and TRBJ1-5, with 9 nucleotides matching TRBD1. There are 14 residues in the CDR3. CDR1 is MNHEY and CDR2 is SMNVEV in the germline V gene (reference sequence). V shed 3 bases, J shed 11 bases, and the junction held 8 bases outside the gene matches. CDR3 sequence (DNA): TGTGCCAGCAGTTTGACAGGGGGTACGATGGCCCAGCATTTT. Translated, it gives CASSLTGGTMAQHF.

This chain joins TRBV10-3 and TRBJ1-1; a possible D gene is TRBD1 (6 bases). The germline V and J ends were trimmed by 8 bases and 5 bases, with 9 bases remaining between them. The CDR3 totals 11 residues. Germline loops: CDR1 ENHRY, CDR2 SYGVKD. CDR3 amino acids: CAISTGTEAFF. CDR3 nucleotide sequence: TGTGCCATCTCCACAGGGACTGAAGCTTTCTTT.